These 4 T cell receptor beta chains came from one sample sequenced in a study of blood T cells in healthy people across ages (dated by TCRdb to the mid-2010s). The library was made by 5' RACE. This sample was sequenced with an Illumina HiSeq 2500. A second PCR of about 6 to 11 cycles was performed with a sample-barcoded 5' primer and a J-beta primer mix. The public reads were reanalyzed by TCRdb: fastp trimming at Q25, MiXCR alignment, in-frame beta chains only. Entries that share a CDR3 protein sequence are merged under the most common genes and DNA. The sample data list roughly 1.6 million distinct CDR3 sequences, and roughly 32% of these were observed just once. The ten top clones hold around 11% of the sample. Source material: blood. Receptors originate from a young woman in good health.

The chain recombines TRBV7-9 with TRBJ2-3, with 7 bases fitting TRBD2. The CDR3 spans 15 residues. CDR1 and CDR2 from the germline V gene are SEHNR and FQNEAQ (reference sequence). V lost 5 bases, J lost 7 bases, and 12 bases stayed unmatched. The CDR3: CASSRPGGGRNTQYF. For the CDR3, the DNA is TGTGCCAGCAGCCGTCCGGGGGGAGGTCGAAATACGCAGTATTTT.

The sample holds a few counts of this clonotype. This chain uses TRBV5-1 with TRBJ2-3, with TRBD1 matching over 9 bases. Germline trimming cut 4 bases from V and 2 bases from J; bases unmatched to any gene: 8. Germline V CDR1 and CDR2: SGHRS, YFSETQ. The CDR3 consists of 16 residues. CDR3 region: CASSRRQGEYTDTQYF. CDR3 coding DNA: TGCGCCAGCAGCCGAAGACAGGGGGAATACACAGATACGCAGTATTTT.

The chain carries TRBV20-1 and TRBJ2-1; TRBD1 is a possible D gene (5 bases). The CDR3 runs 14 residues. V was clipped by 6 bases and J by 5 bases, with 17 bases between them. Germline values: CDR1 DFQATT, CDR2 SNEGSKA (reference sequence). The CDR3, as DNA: TGCAGTGCCCCGGGCCAGGGTTGGAACAATGAGCAGTTCTTC. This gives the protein CSAPGQGWNNEQFF.

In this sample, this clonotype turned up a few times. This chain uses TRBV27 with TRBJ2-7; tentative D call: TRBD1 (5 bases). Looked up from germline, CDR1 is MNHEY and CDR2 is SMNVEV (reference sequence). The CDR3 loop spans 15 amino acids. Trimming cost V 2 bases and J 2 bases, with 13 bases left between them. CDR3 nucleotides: TGTGCCAGCAGTTTAAGGGCAGGGCAGGCCTACGAGCAGTACTTC. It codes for CASSLRAGQAYEQYF.